This T cell receptor (beta chain) was sequenced during a study of control samples from healthy donors and cancer patients. Method: immunoSEQ multiplex PCR; TCRdb's copy keeps in-frame clones and lacks some. The table includes under 85,000 clones, around four fifths detected once. A single count supports this clone. CDR3 length equals 15 residues. With 0 bases clipped from V and 6 bases from J, the junction kept 6 bases outside the gene matches. CDR1 is MGHRA, CDR2 YSYEKL, per germline. The clonotype originates from a woman aged 45-65 years with lung cancer. Sequencing was done on a sample of PBMCs. The chain recombines TRBV4-1 with TRBJ2-7, with 9 bases aligning to TRBD2. The CDR3 is CASSQELAGMFEQYF. Written as DNA, the CDR3 is TGCGCCAGCAGCCAAGAGCTAGCGGGGATGTTCGAGCAGTACTTC.